The source of this T cell receptor (beta chain) is a study of Ad26.COV2.S vaccination and SARS-CoV-2 variants. Data came from immunoSEQ multiplex PCR; TCRdb stores just in-frame clones and leaves some out. Among approximately 410,000 clones, 88% were seen once, and the ten largest hold 3.6%. Treatment described: some 20 received Ad26.COV2.S at low or high dose, single or two shots; 5 received placebo; per-sample allocation not given. It was on day 63 after the first vaccine or placebo injection that samples were taken. The CDR3 length is 11 residues. V gave up 8 bases and J gave up 12 bases; unmatched junction bases: 7. Germline assignment: CDR1 MDHEN and CDR2 SYDVKM.

Sequences were derived from peripheral blood, sampled in a trial of Ad26.COV2.S vaccine versus placebo. The source of this sequence is a person between 18 and 59 years old who received the Ad26.COV2.S COVID-19 vaccine or a placebo. This chain links TRBV28 with TRBJ1-1; TRBD1 matches at 9 bases. CDR3 DNA: TGTGCCAGCGGGGACAGGGATATAACTTTCTTT. Translating gives CASGDRDITFF.